This T cell receptor beta chain was retrieved from a study of T cell responses to AZD1222 COVID-19 vaccine. General study points: The donors showed a predominance of white British ancestry and of females, with possible underestimation of clonal diversity. Repertoires were obtained solely post-peak T cell response.

Sequenced by immunoSEQ multiplex PCR; TCRdb stores in-frame clones only, minus some. The table includes some 170,000 clones, roughly nine tenths detected once. Trimming removed 11 bases at V and 1 base at J, with 17 bases between. Germline-derived CDR1 and CDR2 are ENHRY and SYGVKD. There are 14 residues in the CDR3. Worth noting for this clone: Its antigen is not known.

V gene TRBV10-3 combines with J gene TRBJ1-1; TRBD1 is a possible D gene (6 bases). The TCR originated in an adult in good health. The input for sequencing was peripheral blood, taken on day 0 of AZD1222 vaccination. CDR3: CARQVGYGNTEAFF. The CDR3 coding sequence is TGTGCCCGACAGGTCGGGTATGGGAACACTGAAGCTTTCTTT.